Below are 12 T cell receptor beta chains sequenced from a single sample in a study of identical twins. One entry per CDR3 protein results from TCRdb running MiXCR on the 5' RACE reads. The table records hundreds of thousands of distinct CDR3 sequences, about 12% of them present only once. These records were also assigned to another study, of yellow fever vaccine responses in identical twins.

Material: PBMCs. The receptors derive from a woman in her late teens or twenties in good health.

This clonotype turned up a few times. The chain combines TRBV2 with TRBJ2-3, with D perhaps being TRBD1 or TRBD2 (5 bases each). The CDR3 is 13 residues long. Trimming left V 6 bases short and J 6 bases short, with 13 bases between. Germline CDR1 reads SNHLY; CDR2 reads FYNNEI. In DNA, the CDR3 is TGTGCCAGCAGCGTCGGGGCGGCGGATACGCAGTATTTT. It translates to CASSVGAADTQYF.

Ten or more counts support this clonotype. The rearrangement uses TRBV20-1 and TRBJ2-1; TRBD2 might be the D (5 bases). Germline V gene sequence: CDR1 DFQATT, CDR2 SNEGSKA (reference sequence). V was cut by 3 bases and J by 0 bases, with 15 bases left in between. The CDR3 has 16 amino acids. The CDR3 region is CSARPSISSSYNEQFF. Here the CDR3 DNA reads TGCAGTGCTAGGCCTAGCATCTCCTCCTCCTACAATGAGCAGTTCTTC.

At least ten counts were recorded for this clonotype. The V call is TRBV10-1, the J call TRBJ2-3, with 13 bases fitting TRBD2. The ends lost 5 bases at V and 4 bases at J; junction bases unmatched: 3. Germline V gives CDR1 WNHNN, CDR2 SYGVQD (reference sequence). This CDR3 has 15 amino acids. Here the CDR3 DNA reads TGCGCCAGCAGTACTAGCGGGAGGGCCCCAGATACGCAGTATTTT. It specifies CASSTSGRAPDTQYF.

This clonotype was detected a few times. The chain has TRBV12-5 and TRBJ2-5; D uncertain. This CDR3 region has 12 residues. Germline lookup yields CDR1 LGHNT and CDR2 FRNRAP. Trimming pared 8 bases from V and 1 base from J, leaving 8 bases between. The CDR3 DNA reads TGTGCTAGTAGGAGCGCCCAAGAGACCCAGTACTTC. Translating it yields CASRSAQETQYF.

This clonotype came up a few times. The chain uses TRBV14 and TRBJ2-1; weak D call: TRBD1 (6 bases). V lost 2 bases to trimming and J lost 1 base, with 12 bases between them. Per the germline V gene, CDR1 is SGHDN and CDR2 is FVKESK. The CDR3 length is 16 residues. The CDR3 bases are TGTGCCAGCAGCCAAAACCAGGGGTGGTCCTACAATGAGCAGTTCTTC. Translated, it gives CASSQNQGWSYNEQFF.

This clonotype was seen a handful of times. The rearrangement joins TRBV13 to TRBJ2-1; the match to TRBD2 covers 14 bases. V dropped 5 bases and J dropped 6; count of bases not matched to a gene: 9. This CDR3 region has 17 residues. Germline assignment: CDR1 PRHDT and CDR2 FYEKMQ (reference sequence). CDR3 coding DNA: TGTGCCAGCAGCCCGGAGACTAGCGGGGGGGCCATCAATGAGCAGTTCTTC. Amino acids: CASSPETSGGAINEQFF.

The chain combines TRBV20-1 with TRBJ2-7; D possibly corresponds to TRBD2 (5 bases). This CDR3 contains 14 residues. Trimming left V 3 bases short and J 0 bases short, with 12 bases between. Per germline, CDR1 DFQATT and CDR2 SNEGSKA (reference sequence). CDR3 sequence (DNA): TGCAGTGCTAGTCAGCGGATTAGCTCCTACGAGCAGTACTTC. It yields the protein CSASQRISSYEQYF.

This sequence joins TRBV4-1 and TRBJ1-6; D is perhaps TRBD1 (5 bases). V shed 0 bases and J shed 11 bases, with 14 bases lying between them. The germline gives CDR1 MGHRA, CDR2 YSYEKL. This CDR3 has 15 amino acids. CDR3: CASSQDLGVRTPLHF. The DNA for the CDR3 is TGCGCCAGCAGCCAAGATCTGGGGGTAAGGACACCCCTCCACTTT.

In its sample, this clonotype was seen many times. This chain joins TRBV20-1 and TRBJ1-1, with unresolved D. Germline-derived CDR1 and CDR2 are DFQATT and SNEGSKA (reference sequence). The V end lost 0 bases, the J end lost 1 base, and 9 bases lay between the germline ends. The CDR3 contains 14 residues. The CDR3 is CSARDWRENTEAFF. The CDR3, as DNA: TGCAGTGCTAGAGATTGGCGAGAGAACACTGAAGCTTTCTTT.

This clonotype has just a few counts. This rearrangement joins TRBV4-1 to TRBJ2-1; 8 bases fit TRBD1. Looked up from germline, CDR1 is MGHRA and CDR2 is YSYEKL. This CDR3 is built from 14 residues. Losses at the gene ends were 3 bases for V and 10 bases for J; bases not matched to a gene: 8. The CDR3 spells CASSQEQGVGEQFF. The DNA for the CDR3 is TGCGCCAGCAGCCAGGAACAGGGGGTGGGGGAGCAGTTCTTC.

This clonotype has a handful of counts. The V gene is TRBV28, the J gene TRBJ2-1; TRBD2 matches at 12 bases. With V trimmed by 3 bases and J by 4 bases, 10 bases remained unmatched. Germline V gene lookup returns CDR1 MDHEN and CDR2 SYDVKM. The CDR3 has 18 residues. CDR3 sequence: CASSFLASGGGYYNEQFF. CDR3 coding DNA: TGTGCCAGCAGTTTTTTGGCTAGCGGGGGGGGATATTACAATGAGCAGTTCTTC.

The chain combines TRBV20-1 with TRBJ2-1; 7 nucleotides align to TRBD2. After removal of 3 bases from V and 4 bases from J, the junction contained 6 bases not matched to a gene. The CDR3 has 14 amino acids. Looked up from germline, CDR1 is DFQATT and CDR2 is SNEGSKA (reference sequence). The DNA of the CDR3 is TGCAGTGCTAGGGGCGGGAGAATGTACAATGAGCAGTTCTTC. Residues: CSARGGRMYNEQFF.